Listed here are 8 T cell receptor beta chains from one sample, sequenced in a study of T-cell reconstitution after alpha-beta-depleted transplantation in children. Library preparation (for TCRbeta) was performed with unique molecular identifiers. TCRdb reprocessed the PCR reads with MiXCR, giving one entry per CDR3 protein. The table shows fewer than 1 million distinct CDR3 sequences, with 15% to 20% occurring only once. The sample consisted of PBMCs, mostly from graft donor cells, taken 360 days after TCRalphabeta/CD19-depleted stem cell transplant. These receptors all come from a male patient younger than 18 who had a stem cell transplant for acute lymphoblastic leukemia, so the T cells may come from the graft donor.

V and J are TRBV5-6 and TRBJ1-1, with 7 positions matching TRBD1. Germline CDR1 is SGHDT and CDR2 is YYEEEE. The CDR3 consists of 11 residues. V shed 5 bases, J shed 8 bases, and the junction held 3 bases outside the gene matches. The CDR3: CASRGQSEAFF. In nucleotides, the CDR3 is TGTGCCAGCAGGGGACAGTCAGAAGCTTTCTTT.

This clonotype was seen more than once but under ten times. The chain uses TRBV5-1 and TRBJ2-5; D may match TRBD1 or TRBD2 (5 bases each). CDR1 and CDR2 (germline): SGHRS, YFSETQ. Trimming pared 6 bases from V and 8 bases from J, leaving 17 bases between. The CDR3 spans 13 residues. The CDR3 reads CASTGTAKSTQYF. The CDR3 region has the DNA TGCGCCAGCACCGGGACGGCCAAAAGCACCCAGTACTTC. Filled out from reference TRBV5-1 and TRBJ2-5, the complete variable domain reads KAGVTQTPRYLIKTRGQQVTLSCSPISGHRSVSWYQQTPGQGLQFLFEYFSETQRNKGNFPGRFSGRQFSNSRSEMNVSTLELGDSALYLCASTGTAKSTQYFGPGTRLLVL.

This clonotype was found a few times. The DNA of the CDR3 is TGCAGTGCTAGAGGGGGGGTACCGGGGGAGCAAAGGAAAGGGCAGTTCTTC. Translation: CSARGGVPGEQRKGQFF. This chain joins TRBV20-1 and TRBJ2-1; tentative D call: TRBD2 (6 bases). Per germline, CDR1 DFQATT and CDR2 SNEGSKA (reference sequence). This CDR3 region has 17 residues. The germline V and J ends were trimmed by 1 base and 12 bases, with 28 bases remaining between them.

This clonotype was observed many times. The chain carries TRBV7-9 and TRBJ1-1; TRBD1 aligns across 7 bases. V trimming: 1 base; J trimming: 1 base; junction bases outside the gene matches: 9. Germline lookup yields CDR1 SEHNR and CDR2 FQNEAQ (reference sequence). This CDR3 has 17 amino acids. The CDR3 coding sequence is TGTGCCAGCAGCTTAGTAGGGGGCTGGACAGGGAACACTGAAGCTTTCTTT. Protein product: CASSLVGGWTGNTEAFF.

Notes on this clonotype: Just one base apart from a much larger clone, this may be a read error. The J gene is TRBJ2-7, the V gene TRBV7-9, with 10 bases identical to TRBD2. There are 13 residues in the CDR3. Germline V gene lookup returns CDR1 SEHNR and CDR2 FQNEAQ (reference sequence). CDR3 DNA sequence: TGTCCCAGCAGCTCCTTAGCGGGAGGCGAGCAGTACTTC. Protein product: CPSSSLAGGEQYF.

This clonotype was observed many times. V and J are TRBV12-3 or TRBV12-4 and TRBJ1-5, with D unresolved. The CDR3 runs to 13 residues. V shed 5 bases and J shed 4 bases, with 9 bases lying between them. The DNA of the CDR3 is TGTGCCAGCAGTCTAGGACGGAATCAGCCCCAGCATTTT. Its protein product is CASSLGRNQPQHF.

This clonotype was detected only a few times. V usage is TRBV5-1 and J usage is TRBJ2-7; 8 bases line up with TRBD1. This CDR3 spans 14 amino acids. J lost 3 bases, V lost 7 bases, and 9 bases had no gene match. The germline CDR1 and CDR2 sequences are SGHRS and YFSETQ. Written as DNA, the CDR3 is TGCGCCAGCGCCGGACAGGGAAGAGGCTACGAGCAGTACTTC. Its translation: CASAGQGRGYEQYF.

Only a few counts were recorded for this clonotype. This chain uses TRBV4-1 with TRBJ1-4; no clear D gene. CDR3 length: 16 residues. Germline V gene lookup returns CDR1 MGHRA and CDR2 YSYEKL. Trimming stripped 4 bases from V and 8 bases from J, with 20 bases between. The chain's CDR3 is CASSRMLGLVTEKLFF. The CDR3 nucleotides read TGCGCCAGCAGCCGGATGCTAGGGTTAGTAACCGAAAAACTGTTTTTT.